Following are 19 T cell receptor beta chains from one sample sequenced in a study of cytomegalovirus exposure and HLA in healthy donors. This PCR relied on a set of 60 Vbeta primers and 13 Jbeta primers. The method was immunoSEQ multiplex PCR; TCRdb's version includes in-frame clones alone and lacks a portion of them. Seen here are roughly 130,000 clones, around 80% observed once, and the top ten hold 8.8%. Sequencing was performed on PBMCs. All receptors come from a woman aged 45-60 years in good health and CMV-seropositive.

The genes are TRBV9 and TRBJ2-7; perhaps TRBD1 as D (6 bases). Germline V gene sequence: CDR1 SGDLS, CDR2 YYNGEE. The ends were cut back, 0 bases at V and 0 bases at J, with 10 bases in the middle. This CDR3 region has 15 residues. Here the CDR3 reads CASSVAGGGSYEQYF. CDR3 DNA: TGTGCCAGCAGCGTAGCTGGGGGCGGCTCCTACGAGCAGTACTTC.

This clone turned up a few times. The chain links TRBV28 to TRBJ1-2; the D is unclear. The CDR3 sequence is 13 residues long. V dropped 7 bases and J dropped 8 bases, with 17 bases sitting between them. Germline lookup yields CDR1 MDHEN and CDR2 SYDVKM. CDR3 sequence: CASTENRVDGYTF. The CDR3 DNA follows: TGTGCCAGCACCGAGAACCGGGTCGACGGCTACACCTTC.

This clone has a handful of counts. The V and J genes are TRBV28 and TRBJ1-5, with 8 bases aligning to TRBD1. Unmatched junction bases numbered 13, after V lost 5 bases and J lost 1 base. Germline V gives CDR1 MDHEN, CDR2 SYDVKM. The CDR3 is 18 residues long. The DNA of the CDR3 is TGTGCCAGCAGTCCCCGTTATATTCGGACAGGGAGCAATCAGCCCCAGCATTTT. Translated: CASSPRYIRTGSNQPQHF.

The CDR3 bases are TGTGCTAGTGGTTTGGTAGCGGGGGGGGGCAATGAGCAGTTCTTC. Translated, it gives CASGLVAGGGNEQFF. The V gene is TRBV12-5, the J gene TRBJ2-1, with TRBD2 identical over 10 bases. Germline V lookup: CDR1 LGHNT, CDR2 FRNRAP. V dropped 0 bases and J dropped 6; count of bases not matched to a gene: 2. The CDR3 has 15 amino acids.

V usage is TRBV20-1 and J usage is TRBJ2-1, with 14 nucleotides matching TRBD2. V was clipped by 6 bases and J by 13 bases; unmatched bases: 2. Germline-derived CDR1 and CDR2 are DFQATT and SNEGSKA (reference sequence). This CDR3 is built from 11 residues. The chain's CDR3 is CSAGLAGGQFF. CDR3 sequence (DNA): TGCAGTGCCGGACTAGCGGGGGGTCAGTTCTTC.

This chain connects TRBV7-2 to TRBJ2-3, with unresolved D. CDR3 length: 12 amino acids. V was cut by 5 bases and J by 6 bases, with 9 bases left in between. Looked up from germline, CDR1 is SGHTA and CDR2 is FQGNSA. CDR3 nucleotide sequence: TGTGCCAGCAGCCGAGATTATGATACGCAGTATTTT. This gives the protein CASSRDYDTQYF. Full variable domain (outside the CDR3, taken from reference TRBV7-2 and TRBJ2-3): GAGVSQSPSNKVTEKGKDVELRCDPISGHTALYWYRQSLGQGLEFLIYFQGNSAPDKSGLPSDRFSAERTGGSVSTLTIQRTQQEDSAVYLCASSRDYDTQYFGPGTRLTVL.

V gene TRBV14 combines with J gene TRBJ2-5, with D possibly TRBD2 on 5 matching bases. CDR3 length: 15 residues. Trimming pared 1 base from V and 4 bases from J, leaving 13 bases between. CDR1 is SGHDN, CDR2 FVKESK, per germline. CDR3 in amino acids: CASSQGGSGGETQYF. CDR3 nucleotide sequence: TGTGCCAGCAGCCAAGGAGGAAGCGGAGGAGAGACCCAGTACTTC.

This sequence joins TRBV4-1 and TRBJ1-1; no reliable D call. This CDR3 has 14 residues. Trimming removed 0 bases at V and 5 bases at J, with 10 bases between. Germline V gene sequence: CDR1 MGHRA, CDR2 YSYEKL. The CDR3 here is CASSQDIRVTEAFF. The CDR3 nucleotides are TGCGCCAGCAGCCAAGATATCCGTGTGACTGAAGCTTTCTTT.

This clone has more than one count but fewer than ten. The genes are TRBV6-6 and TRBJ2-3; 7 nucleotides align to TRBD1. V was pared by 7 bases and J by 4 bases, with 8 bases of the junction left unmatched. Looked up from germline, CDR1 is MNHNY and CDR2 is SVGAGI (reference sequence). The length of the CDR3 is 14 residues. CDR3 sequence (DNA): TGTGCCAGCACCTTTGACAGGGTCGCAGATACGCAGTATTTT. It specifies CASTFDRVADTQYF.

This clone was found a few times. The V and J genes are TRBV6-1 and TRBJ2-1; TRBD2 agrees at 13 bases. The germline gives CDR1 MNHNS, CDR2 SASEGT. Trimming took 1 base from V and 14 from J; bases not matched to a gene: 11. The CDR3 covers 16 residues. CDR3 protein: CASSEVYRTSGGVKFF. For the CDR3, the DNA is TGTGCCAGCAGTGAAGTTTACAGGACTAGCGGGGGTGTAAAGTTCTTC.

The chain uses TRBV19 and TRBJ1-1, with TRBD1 identical over 7 bases. Looked up from germline, CDR1 is LNHDA and CDR2 is SQIVND (reference sequence). The CDR3 is 13 residues long. Trimming removed 4 bases from V and 4 bases from J; junction bases left unmatched: 3. CDR3 in amino acids: CASSTSGGTEAFF. The CDR3 bases are TGTGCCAGTAGTACCTCAGGGGGCACTGAAGCTTTCTTT.

The chain recombines TRBV6-1 with TRBJ2-7; 9 bases align to TRBD1. After removal of 2 bases from V and 9 bases from J, the junction contained 14 bases not matched to a gene. The germline gives CDR1 MNHNS, CDR2 SASEGT. The CDR3 is made up of 16 amino acids. The CDR3 loop is CASSESGTGLSEVQYF. The CDR3 region has the DNA TGTGCCAGCAGTGAATCCGGGACAGGGTTAAGTGAAGTGCAGTACTTC.

The chain combines TRBV12-5 with TRBJ1-4; 8 positions agree with TRBD1. With V trimmed by 5 bases and J by 7 bases, 9 bases remained unmatched. The CDR3 consists of 15 residues. Germline V gives CDR1 LGHNT, CDR2 FRNRAP. CDR3 coding DNA: TGTGCTAGTGGTCTCCGGACAGGGACGGGTGAAAAACTGTTTTTT. Encoded protein: CASGLRTGTGEKLFF.

This clone was seen just once. V usage is TRBV2 and J usage is TRBJ2-1; 13 bases line up with TRBD2. This CDR3 has 17 amino acids. CDR1 and CDR2 (germline): SNHLY, FYNNEI. Losses at the gene ends were 4 bases for V and 3 bases for J; bases not matched to a gene: 6. The CDR3 DNA sequence: TGTGCCAGCAGTGGACTAGCGGGGGGCGGTAACTACAATGAGCAGTTCTTC. This codes for CASSGLAGGGNYNEQFF. Combining the CDR3 with reference TRBV2 and TRBJ2-1 gives the whole variable domain EPEVTQTPSHQVTQMGQEVILRCVPISNHLYFYWYRQILGQKVEFLVSFYNNEISEKSEIFDDQFSVERPDGSNFTLKIRSTKLEDSAMYFCASSGLAGGGNYNEQFFGPGTRLTVL.

This clone has only a few counts. The chain is built from TRBV5-4 and TRBJ1-1; no clear D gene. Germline assignment: CDR1 SGHNT and CDR2 YYREEE (reference sequence). V lost 5 bases, J lost 0 bases, and 8 bases lay in between. The CDR3 is 13 amino acids. CDR3 nucleotide sequence: TGTGCCAGCAGACTCAACCTGAACACTGAAGCTTTCTTT. Protein sequence: CASRLNLNTEAFF.

This clone was observed once. In nucleotides, the CDR3 is TGTGCCAGCAGCCCTCGACAGGGAGATGTTAAAAACATTCAGTACTTC. The encoded protein is CASSPRQGDVKNIQYF. This chain connects TRBV7-2 to TRBJ2-4; the match to TRBD1 covers 7 bases. This CDR3 has 16 amino acids. CDR1 is SGHTA and CDR2 is FQGNSA in the germline V gene. V was pared by 5 bases and J by 4 bases, with 11 bases of the junction left unmatched.

The rearrangement joins TRBV9 to TRBJ1-1; D remains ambiguous. The germline CDR1 and CDR2 sequences are SGDLS and YYNGEE. The CDR3 spans 13 residues. V was pared by 4 bases and J by 1 base, with 8 bases between. The CDR3 spells CASSPRQNTEAFF. In DNA form, the CDR3 reads TGTGCCAGCAGCCCCCGACAGAACACTGAAGCTTTCTTT.

In this sample, this clone turned up a few times. In the same sample, other DNA sequences code for this CDR3. The chain combines TRBV6-5 with TRBJ2-5, with D uncertain. CDR3 length equals 13 residues. Germline V gene lookup returns CDR1 MNHEY and CDR2 SVGAGI. V lost 0 bases and J 4 bases, leaving 6 bases between the germline ends. This CDR3 reads CASSYSRRETQYF. The CDR3 coding sequence is TGTGCCAGCAGTTACTCGAGAAGAGAGACCCAGTACTTC.

The V call is TRBV6-1, the J call TRBJ2-3; D is possibly TRBD1 (6 bases). Trimming shortened V by 10 bases and J by 6 bases, and 17 bases separated the two germline ends. Germline V gene sequence: CDR1 MNHNS, CDR2 SASEGT. CDR3 length equals 13 residues. CDR3 nucleotides: TGTGCCAACAGAGCGGCAGGGGCGGATACGCAGTATTTT. This codes for CANRAAGADTQYF.